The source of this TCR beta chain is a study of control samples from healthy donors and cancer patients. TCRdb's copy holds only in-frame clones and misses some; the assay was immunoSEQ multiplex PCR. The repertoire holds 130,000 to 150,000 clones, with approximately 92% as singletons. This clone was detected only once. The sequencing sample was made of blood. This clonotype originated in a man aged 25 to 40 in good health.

The CDR3 DNA reads as TGTGCCAGTAGTATCCCCAGGGGGCATTTCACCGGGGAGCTGTTTTTT. This translates into CASSIPRGHFTGELFF. The rearrangement uses TRBV19 and TRBJ2-2; 8 bases map to TRBD1. The length of the CDR3 is 16 residues. The germline gives CDR1 LNHDA, CDR2 SQIVND (reference sequence). V shed 3 bases and J 4 bases; nucleotides not matched to a gene: 7.